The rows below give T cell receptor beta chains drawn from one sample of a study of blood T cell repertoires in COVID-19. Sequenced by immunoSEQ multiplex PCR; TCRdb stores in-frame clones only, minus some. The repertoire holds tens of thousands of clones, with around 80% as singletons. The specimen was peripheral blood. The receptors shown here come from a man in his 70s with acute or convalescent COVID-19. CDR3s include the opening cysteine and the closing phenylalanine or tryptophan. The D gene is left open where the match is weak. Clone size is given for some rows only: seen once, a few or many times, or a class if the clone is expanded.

TGTGCCAGTAGCTGGACAAGTTTAGGTGGCTATGGCTACACCTTC,CASSWTSLGGYGYTF,-,15,TRBV19,TRBJ1-2,-
TGCGCCAGCAGCACAGGACTAGCCAGTGGCACAGATACGCAGTATTTT,CASSTGLASGTDTQYF,-,16,TRBV5-1,TRBJ2-3,TRBD2
TGTGCCAGCAAGGGAGAGAAAGATGGCTACACCTTC,CASKGEKDGYTF,few,12,TRBV2,TRBJ1-2,-
TGTGCCAGCACCGATTTTAGCAACAATGAGCAGTTCTTC,CASTDFSNNEQFF,-,13,TRBV7-9,TRBJ2-1,-
TGTGCCATCAGTCCCGGGACTAGGTACAATGAGCAGTTCTTC,CAISPGTRYNEQFF,-,14,TRBV10-3,TRBJ2-1,TRBD2
TGTGCCAGCAGTTTCGTAGCGGGGGAACAGTTCTTC,CASSFVAGEQFF,-,12,TRBV27,TRBJ2-1,TRBD2
TGTGCCAGTAGCCTCAGGGGGGTTTGGAATGAGCAGTTCTTC,CASSLRGVWNEQFF,-,14,TRBV19,TRBJ2-1,-
TGCGCCAGCAGCCAATTCCCTGGACAGGTATACGAGCAGTACTTC,CASSQFPGQVYEQYF,few,15,TRBV4-1,TRBJ2-7,TRBD1
TGTGCCAGCAGTCAGACTAGCGGGGGCCCCTACGAGCAGTACTTC,CASSQTSGGPYEQYF,-,15,TRBV2,TRBJ2-7,TRBD2
TGTGCCAGCGGACTAGCGGGGGGCAATGAGCAGTTCTTC,CASGLAGGNEQFF,-,13,TRBV11-2,TRBJ2-1,TRBD2
TGTGCCACCAGTGGTTCGAAACAGGGGGCGAACACCGGGGAGCTGTTTTTT,CATSGSKQGANTGELFF,-,17,TRBV24-1,TRBJ2-2,TRBD1
TGTGCCAGCAGCCTACAGGGGCAGGGAGATACGCAGTATTTT,CASSLQGQGDTQYF,-,14,TRBV7-9,TRBJ2-3,TRBD1
TGTGCCAGCAGCTCCCGACTAGAAGAGACCCAGTACTTC,CASSSRLEETQYF,-,13,TRBV7-7,TRBJ2-5,-
TGTGCCTGGAGTGCTGGACTGCGGGGTTCACCCCTCCACTTT,CAWSAGLRGSPLHF,-,14,TRBV30,TRBJ1-6,-
TGTGCCAGCAGATCCGACAGAGTCTACACCTTC,CASRSDRVYTF,-,11,TRBV6-5,TRBJ1-2,-
TGTGCCAGTAGTATAGTAGACCCCGGGACACTTTTTTACAATGAGCAGTTCTTC,CASSIVDPGTLFYNEQFF,-,18,TRBV19,TRBJ2-1,-
TGTGCCAGCATCCCACAGGGCCGGTATGGCTACACCTTC,CASIPQGRYGYTF,-,13,TRBV28,TRBJ1-2,-
TGTGCCAGCAGCGCCTTTAGACAGATAGAGACCCAGTACTTC,CASSAFRQIETQYF,many,14,TRBV7-8,TRBJ2-5,-
TGTGCCAGCAGCCCGGGTCTTAGCTCCTATAATTCACCCCTCCACTTT,CASSPGLSSYNSPLHF,-,16,TRBV5-6,TRBJ1-6,-
TGTGCCAGCAGCCAACCCAACGAGGCACCCCTCCACTTT,CASSQPNEAPLHF,-,13,TRBV3-1/TRBV3-2,TRBJ1-6,-
TGTGCCAGCAGTTTGAAGGGGCATAGCTCCTATAATTCACCCCTCCACTTT,CASSLKGHSSYNSPLHF,-,17,TRBV27,TRBJ1-6,-
TGTGCCAGCAGCGAGGGACTAGCGGGGGAAGATACGCAGTATTTT,CASSEGLAGEDTQYF,-,15,TRBV3-1/TRBV3-2,TRBJ2-3,TRBD2
TGTGCCAGCAGCCTTGCCAGTAATGAAAAACTGTTTTTT,CASSLASNEKLFF,few,13,TRBV3-1/TRBV3-2,TRBJ1-4,-
TGTGCCCGACGGCGGGGGGGCCTCCGGGAGACCCAGTACTTC,CARRRGGLRETQYF,-,14,TRBV2,TRBJ2-5,TRBD2
TGTGCCAGTAGTATCGGGCAGGGGATTTCTGGGGCCAACGTCCTGACTTTC,CASSIGQGISGANVLTF,-,17,TRBV19,TRBJ2-6,-
TGTGCCAGCAGCCCTGGGGGACATCTTAACTATGGCTACACCTTC,CASSPGGHLNYGYTF,-,15,TRBV27,TRBJ1-2,-
TGTGCCAGTAAGGGGGGGCCTAATTCACCCCTCCACTTT,CASKGGPNSPLHF,-,13,TRBV19,TRBJ1-6,-
TGTGCCAGCAGCTTGATTCTAGCGGGGGGGGAGACCCAGTACTTC,CASSLILAGGETQYF,-,15,TRBV13,TRBJ2-5,TRBD2
TGTGCCAGCAGTCCAGTTAGCGGGGGGGTTGTAGGTCATACGCAGTATTTT,CASSPVSGGVVGHTQYF,-,17,TRBV6-6,TRBJ2-3,TRBD2
TGTGCCAGCAGTGGGGGAGGGGCCACTAATTCACCCCTCCACTTT,CASSGGGATNSPLHF,-,15,TRBV28,TRBJ1-6,-
TGTGCCAGCAGCTTTTTTCGGTCACAAGAGACCCAGTACTTC,CASSFFRSQETQYF,-,14,TRBV7-9,TRBJ2-5,-
TGTGCCAGCAGGCCCAGGACAGGCCGCAGCAATTCACCCCTCCACTTT,CASRPRTGRSNSPLHF,-,16,TRBV2,TRBJ1-6,TRBD1
TGTGCCAGCAGCCCGACAGGGGGGAAAACCTACGAGCAGTACTTC,CASSPTGGKTYEQYF,-,15,TRBV5-4,TRBJ2-7,TRBD1
TGTGCCAGCAGTTCGACAGGGCCTCCTAAAGAGACCCAGTACTTC,CASSSTGPPKETQYF,-,15,TRBV6-5,TRBJ2-5,TRBD1
TGTACCACCAGACGGGGGGAAAACACCGGGGAGCTGTTTTTT,CTTRRGENTGELFF,-,14,TRBV15,TRBJ2-2,TRBD2
TGTGCCAGCAGTGAGTACAGGGGGAACACCGGGGAGCTGTTTTTT,CASSEYRGNTGELFF,-,15,TRBV2,TRBJ2-2,TRBD1
TGCGCCAGCAGCTCTGCCGGGAAGAGCACCGGGGAGCTGTTTTTT,CASSSAGKSTGELFF,-,15,TRBV5-1,TRBJ2-2,-